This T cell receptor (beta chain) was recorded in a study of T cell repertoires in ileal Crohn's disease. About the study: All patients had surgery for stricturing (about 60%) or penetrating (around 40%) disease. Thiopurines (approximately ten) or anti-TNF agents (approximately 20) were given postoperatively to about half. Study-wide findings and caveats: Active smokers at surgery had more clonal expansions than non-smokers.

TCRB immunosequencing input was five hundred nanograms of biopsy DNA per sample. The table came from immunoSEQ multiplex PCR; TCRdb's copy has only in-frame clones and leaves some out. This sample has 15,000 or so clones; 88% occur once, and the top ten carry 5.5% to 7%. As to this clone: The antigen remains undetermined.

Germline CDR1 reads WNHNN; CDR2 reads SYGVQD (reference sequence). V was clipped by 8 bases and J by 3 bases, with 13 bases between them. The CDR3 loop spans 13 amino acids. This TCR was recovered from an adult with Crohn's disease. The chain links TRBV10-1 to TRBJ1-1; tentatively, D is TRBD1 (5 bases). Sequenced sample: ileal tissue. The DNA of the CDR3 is TGCGCCAGCTCCTGGGGCAGCGACACTGAAGCTTTCTTT. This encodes CASSWGSDTEAFF.